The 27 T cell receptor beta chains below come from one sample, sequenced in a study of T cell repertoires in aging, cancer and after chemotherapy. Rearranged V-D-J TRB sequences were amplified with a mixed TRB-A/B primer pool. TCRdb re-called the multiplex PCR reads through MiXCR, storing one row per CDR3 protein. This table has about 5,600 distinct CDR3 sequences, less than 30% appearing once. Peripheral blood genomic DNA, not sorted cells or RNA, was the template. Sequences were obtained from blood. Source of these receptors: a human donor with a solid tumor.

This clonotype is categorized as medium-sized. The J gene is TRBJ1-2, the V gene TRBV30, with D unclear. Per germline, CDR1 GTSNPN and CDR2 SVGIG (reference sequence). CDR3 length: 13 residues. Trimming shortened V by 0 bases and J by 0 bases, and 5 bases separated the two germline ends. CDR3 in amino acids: CAWSVEANYGYTF. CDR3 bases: TGTGCCTGGAGTGTTGAAGCTAACTATGGCTACACCTTC.

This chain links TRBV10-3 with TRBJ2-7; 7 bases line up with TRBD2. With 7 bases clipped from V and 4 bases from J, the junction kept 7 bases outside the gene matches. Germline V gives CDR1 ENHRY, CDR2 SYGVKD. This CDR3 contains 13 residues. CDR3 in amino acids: CAIKPGGGYEQYF. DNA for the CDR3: TGTGCCATCAAGCCGGGGGGTGGGTACGAGCAGTACTTC.

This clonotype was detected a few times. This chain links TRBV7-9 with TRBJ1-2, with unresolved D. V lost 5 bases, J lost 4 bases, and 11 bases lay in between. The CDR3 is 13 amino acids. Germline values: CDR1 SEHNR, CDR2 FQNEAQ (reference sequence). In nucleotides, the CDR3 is TGTGCCAGCAGCCAGGATACCCCCTATGGCTACACCTTC. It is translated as CASSQDTPYGYTF.

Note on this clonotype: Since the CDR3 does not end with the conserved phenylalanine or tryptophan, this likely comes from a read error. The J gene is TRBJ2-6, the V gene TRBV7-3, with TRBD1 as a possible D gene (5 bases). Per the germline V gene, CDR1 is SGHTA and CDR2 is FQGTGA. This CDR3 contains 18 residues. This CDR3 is CASSLGGFTASGANGLTL. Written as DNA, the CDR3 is TGTGCCAGCAGCTTAGGTGGGTTTACCGCCTCTGGGGCCAACGGCCTGACTTTA.

This chain's CDR3 is CASSYSIPRGPNQPQHF. In nucleotides, the CDR3 is TGTGCCAGCAGTTACTCGATTCCCAGGGGCCCCAATCAGCCCCAGCATTTT. The V gene is TRBV6-2 or TRBV6-3, the J gene TRBJ1-5, with D perhaps TRBD1 (6 bases). V lost 0 bases and J 3 bases, leaving 15 bases between the germline ends. The CDR3 loop spans 17 amino acids. Germline lookup yields CDR1 MNHEY and CDR2 SVGEGT.

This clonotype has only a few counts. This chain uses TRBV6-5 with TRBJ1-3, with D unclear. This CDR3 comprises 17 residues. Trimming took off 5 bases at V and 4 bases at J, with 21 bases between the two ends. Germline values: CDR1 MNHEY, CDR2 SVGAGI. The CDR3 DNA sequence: TGTGCCAGCAGTGGGGTGTGGATAACTCGTGGGGGAAACACCATATATTTT. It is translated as CASSGVWITRGGNTIYF.

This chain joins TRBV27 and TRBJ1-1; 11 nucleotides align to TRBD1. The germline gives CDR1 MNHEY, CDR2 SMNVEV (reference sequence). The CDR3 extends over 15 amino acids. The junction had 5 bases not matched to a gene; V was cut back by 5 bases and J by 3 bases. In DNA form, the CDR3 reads TGTGCCAGCAGTACCGGGACAGGGGGGTACACTGAAGCTTTCTTT. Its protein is CASSTGTGGYTEAFF.

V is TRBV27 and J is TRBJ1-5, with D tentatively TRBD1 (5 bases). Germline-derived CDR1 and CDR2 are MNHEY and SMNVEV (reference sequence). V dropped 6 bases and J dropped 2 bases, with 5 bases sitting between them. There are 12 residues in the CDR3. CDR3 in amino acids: CASRQGNQPQHF. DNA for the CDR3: TGTGCCAGCAGACAGGGCAATCAGCCCCAGCATTTT.

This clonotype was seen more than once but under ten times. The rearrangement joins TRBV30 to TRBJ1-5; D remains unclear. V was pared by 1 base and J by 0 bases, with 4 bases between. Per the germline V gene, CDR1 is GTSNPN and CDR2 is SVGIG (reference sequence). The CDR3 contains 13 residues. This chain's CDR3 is CAWSADSNQPQHF. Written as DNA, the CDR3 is TGTGCCTGGAGTGCGGATAGCAATCAGCCCCAGCATTTT.

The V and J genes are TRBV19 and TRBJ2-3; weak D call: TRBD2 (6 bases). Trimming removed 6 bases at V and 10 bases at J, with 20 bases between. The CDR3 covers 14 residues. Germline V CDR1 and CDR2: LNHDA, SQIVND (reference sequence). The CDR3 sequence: CASSPTPGLLAQYF. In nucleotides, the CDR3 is TGTGCCAGTAGCCCGACCCCGGGACTGTTGGCGCAGTATTTT.

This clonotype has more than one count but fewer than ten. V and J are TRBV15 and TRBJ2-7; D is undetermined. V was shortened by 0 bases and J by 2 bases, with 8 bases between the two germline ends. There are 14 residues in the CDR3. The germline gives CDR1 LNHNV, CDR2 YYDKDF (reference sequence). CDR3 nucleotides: TGTGCCACCAGCAGAGAGAAGGTGCCCTACGAGCAGTACTTC. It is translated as CATSREKVPYEQYF.

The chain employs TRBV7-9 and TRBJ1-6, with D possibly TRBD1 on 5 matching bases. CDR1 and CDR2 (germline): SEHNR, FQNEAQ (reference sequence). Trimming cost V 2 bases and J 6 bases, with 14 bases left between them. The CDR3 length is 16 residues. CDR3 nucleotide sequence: TGTGCCAGCAGCTTAACCTCCGGGACCCTTAATTCACCCCTCCACTTT. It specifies CASSLTSGTLNSPLHF.

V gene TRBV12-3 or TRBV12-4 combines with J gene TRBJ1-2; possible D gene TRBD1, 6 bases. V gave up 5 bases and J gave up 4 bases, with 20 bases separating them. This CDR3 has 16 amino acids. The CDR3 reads CASSQLVGGGRYGYTF. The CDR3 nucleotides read TGTGCCAGCAGTCAATTAGTGGGTGGGGGCCGCTATGGCTACACCTTC.

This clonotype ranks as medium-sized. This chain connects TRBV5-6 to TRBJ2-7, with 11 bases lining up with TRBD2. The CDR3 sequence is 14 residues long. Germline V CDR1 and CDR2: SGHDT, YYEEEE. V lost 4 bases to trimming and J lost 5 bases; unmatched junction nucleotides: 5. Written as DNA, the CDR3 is TGTGCCAGCAGCGGTACTAGCGGGGGCGACGAGCAGTACTTC. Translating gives CASSGTSGGDEQYF. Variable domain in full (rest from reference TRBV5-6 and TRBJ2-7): DAGVTQSPTHLIKTRGQQVTLRCSPKSGHDTVSWYQQALGQGPQFIFQYYEEEERQRGNFPDRFSGHQFPNYSSELNVNALLLGDSALYLCASSGTSGGDEQYFGPGTRLTVT.

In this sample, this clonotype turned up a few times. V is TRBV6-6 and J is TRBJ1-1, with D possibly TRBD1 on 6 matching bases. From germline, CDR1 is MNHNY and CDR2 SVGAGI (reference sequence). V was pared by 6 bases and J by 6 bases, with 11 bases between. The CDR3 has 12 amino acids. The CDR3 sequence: CASRTGGPEAFF. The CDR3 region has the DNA TGTGCCAGCAGAACTGGGGGCCCTGAAGCTTTCTTT.

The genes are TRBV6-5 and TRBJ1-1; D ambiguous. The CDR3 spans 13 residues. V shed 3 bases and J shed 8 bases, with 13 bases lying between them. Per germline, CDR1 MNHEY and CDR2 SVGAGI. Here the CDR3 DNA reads TGTGCCAGCAGTTATAGGTCCCCGGAGGAAGCTTTCTTT. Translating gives CASSYRSPEEAFF.

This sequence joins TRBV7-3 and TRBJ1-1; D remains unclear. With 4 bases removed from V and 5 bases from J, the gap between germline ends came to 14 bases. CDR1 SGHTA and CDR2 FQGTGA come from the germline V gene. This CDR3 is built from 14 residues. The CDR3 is CASSSPATGTEAFF. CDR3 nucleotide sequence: TGTGCCAGCAGCTCTCCGGCCACGGGAACTGAAGCTTTCTTT.

The CDR3 sequence: CASSLFQTSGANVLTF. The CDR3 DNA follows: TGTGCCAGCAGTTTATTTCAGACCTCTGGGGCCAACGTCCTGACTTTC. The chain couples TRBV28 to TRBJ2-6; no firm D call. From germline, CDR1 is MDHEN and CDR2 SYDVKM. The CDR3 loop spans 16 amino acids. V gave up 1 base and J gave up 0 bases, with 7 bases separating them. Looking up the rest from reference TRBV28 and TRBJ2-6 gives the full variable domain: DVKVTQSSRYLVKRTGEKVFLECVQDMDHENMFWYRQDPGLGLRLIYFSYDVKMKEKGDIPEGYSVSREKKERFSLILESASTNQTSMYLCASSLFQTSGANVLTFGAGSRLTVL.

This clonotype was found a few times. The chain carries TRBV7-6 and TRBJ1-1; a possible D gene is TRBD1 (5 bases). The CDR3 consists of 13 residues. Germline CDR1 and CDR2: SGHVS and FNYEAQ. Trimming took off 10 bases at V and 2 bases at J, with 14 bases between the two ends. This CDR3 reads CATTRETNTEAFF. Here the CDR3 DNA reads TGTGCCACAACCAGGGAGACAAACACTGAAGCTTTCTTT. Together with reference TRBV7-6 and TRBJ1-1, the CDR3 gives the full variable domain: GAGVSQSPRYKVTKRGQDVALRCDPISGHVSLYWYRQALGQGPEFLTYFNYEAQQDKSGLPNDRFSAERPEGSISTLTIQRTEQRDSAMYRCATTRETNTEAFFGQGTRLTVV.

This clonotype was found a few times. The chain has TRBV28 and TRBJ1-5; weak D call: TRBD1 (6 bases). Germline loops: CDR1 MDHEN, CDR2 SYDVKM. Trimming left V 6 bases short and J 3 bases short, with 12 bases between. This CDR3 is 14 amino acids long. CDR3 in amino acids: CASRDRDTNQPQHF. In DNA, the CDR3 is TGTGCCAGCAGGGACCGGGACACCAATCAGCCCCAGCATTTT.

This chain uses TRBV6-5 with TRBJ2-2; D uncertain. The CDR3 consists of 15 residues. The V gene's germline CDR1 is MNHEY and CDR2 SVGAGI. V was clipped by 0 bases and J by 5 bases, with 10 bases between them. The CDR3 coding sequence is TGTGCCAGCAGTTACTCGTTCGAGCTAACCGGGGAGCTGTTTTTT. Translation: CASSYSFELTGELFF.

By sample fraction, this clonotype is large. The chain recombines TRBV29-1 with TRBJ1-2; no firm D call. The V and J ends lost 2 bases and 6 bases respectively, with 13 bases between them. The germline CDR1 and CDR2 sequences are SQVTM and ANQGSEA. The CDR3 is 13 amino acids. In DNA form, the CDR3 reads TGCAGCGTTGAACCTGGGGATTGGGATGGCTACACCTTC. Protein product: CSVEPGDWDGYTF.

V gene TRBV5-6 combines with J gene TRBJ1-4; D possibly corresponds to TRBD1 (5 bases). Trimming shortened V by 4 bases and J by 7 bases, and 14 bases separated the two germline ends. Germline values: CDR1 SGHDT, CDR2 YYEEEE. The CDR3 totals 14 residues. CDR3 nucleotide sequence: TGTGCCAGCAGCCCCGGGACGGCCGTTGAAAAACTGTTTTTT. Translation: CASSPGTAVEKLFF.

The CDR3 nucleotides are TGCAGTGCCGCACTAGCGGGAACCGGGGAGCTGTTTTTT. Translating it yields CSAALAGTGELFF. The chain recombines TRBV20-1 with TRBJ2-2; 10 nucleotides align to TRBD2. J gave up 5 bases and V 6 bases, and 3 bases lay outside the gene matches. Germline CDR1 DFQATT, CDR2 SNEGSKA (reference sequence). The CDR3 loop spans 13 amino acids.

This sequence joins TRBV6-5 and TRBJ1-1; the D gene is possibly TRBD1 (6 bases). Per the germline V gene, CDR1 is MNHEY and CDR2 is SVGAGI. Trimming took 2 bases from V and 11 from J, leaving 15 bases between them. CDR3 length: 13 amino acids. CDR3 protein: CASSYSSGDKAFF. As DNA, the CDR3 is TGTGCCAGCAGTTACAGTTCGGGGGACAAGGCTTTCTTT.

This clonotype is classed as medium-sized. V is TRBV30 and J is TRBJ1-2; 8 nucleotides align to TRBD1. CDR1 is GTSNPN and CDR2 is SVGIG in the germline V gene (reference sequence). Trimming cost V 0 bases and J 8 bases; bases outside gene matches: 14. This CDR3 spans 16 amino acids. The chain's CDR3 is CAWSVSSRGRREGYTF. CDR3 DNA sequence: TGTGCCTGGAGTGTTTCAAGCAGGGGGCGCAGGGAGGGCTACACCTTC.

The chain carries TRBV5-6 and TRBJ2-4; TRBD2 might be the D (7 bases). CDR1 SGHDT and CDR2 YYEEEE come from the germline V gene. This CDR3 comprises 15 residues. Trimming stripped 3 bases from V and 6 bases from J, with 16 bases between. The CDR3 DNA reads TGTGCCAGCAGCTCCCCAGGCCGGGGGGCAAACATTCAGTACTTC. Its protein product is CASSSPGRGANIQYF.